This entry lists 8 T cell receptor beta chains sequenced from one sample in a study of T cell responses to AZD1222 COVID-19 vaccine. Measured with immunoSEQ multiplex PCR; TCRdb has only the in-frame clones, and not every one. The table shows roughly 170,000 clones, with approximately 94% occurring only once. The sample here was peripheral blood, taken 28 days after the second AZD1222 dose. These receptors originate from an adult who received the AZD1222 COVID-19 vaccine.

The V and J genes are TRBV2 and TRBJ2-3; D is possibly TRBD2 (5 bases). V lost 5 bases and J lost 3, with 15 bases in between. The CDR3 loop spans 15 amino acids. Germline CDR1 and CDR2: SNHLY and FYNNEI. This CDR3 is CASSWAASGTDTQYF. For the CDR3, the DNA is TGTGCCAGCAGTTGGGCCGCATCGGGAACAGATACGCAGTATTTT.

The chain combines TRBV19 with TRBJ1-2, with D perhaps matching TRBD1 (5 bases). There are 15 residues in the CDR3. Looked up from germline, CDR1 is LNHDA and CDR2 is SQIVND (reference sequence). V was pared by 1 base and J by 2 bases, with 11 bases between. CDR3 coding DNA: TGTGCCAGTAGTATAGTTAAATGGGGGAACTATGGCTACACCTTC. Its translation: CASSIVKWGNYGYTF. Full variable domain (rest looked up from reference TRBV19 and TRBJ1-2): DGGITQSPKYLFRKEGQNVTLSCEQNLNHDAMYWYRQDPGQGLRLIYYSQIVNDFQKGDIAEGYSVSREKKESFPLTVTSAQKNPTAFYLCASSIVKWGNYGYTFGSGTRLTVV.

The chain employs TRBV19 and TRBJ1-1, with 7 bases matching TRBD1. Germline V gives CDR1 LNHDA, CDR2 SQIVND (reference sequence). The CDR3 has 12 amino acids. The junction had 7 bases not matched to a gene; V was cut back by 5 bases and J by 10 bases. The CDR3 loop is CASSVAGGRAFF. In DNA, the CDR3 is TGTGCCAGTAGTGTCGCAGGGGGAAGAGCTTTCTTT.

CDR3 in DNA: TGCAGTGCTAGTAGTGCCAGGGATCCGTCTGGCAATCAGCCCCAGCATTTT. Encoded protein: CSASSARDPSGNQPQHF. The chain employs TRBV20-1 and TRBJ1-5; perhaps TRBD1 as D (5 bases). This CDR3 is 17 amino acids long. Germline V lookup: CDR1 DFQATT, CDR2 SNEGSKA (reference sequence). The V end was cut by 3 bases, the J end by 2 bases, with 20 bases between.

The chain uses TRBV7-3 and TRBJ2-3; TRBD2 might be the D (6 bases). Trimming removed 1 base at V and 6 bases at J, with 14 bases between. The CDR3 totals 15 residues. From germline, CDR1 is SGHTA and CDR2 FQGTGA. CDR3 coding DNA: TGTGCCAGCAGCTTAATGGTGGGAGGATCCGATACGCAGTATTTT. Amino acid sequence: CASSLMVGGSDTQYF. The variable domain in full, completed from reference TRBV7-3 and TRBJ2-3, reads GAGVSQTPSNKVTEKGKYVELRCDPISGHTALYWYRQSLGQGPEFLIYFQGTGAADDSGLPNDRFFAVRPEGSVSTLKIQRTERGDSAVYLCASSLMVGGSDTQYFGPGTRLTVL.

The J gene is TRBJ1-2, the V gene TRBV4-3, with 7 bases identical to TRBD1. Losses at the gene ends were 3 bases for V and 4 bases for J; bases not matched to a gene: 5. The CDR3 runs 14 residues. The germline V gene encodes CDR1 LGHNA and CDR2 YSLEER. The CDR3 here is CASSHRQGAYGYTF. The CDR3 nucleotides read TGCGCCAGCAGCCACCGACAGGGAGCCTATGGCTACACCTTC.

CDR3 nucleotides: TGCGCCAGCAGCCCCGGTCAAATTGCACAAGATACGCAGTATTTT. Its protein product is CASSPGQIAQDTQYF. The rearrangement uses TRBV5-1 and TRBJ2-3, with D unclear. Germline V lookup: CDR1 SGHRS, CDR2 YFSETQ. V lost 4 bases and J 5 bases, leaving 17 bases between the germline ends. The CDR3 contains 15 residues.

This rearrangement joins TRBV2 to TRBJ1-5; unclear D gene. Trimming took off 6 bases at V and 5 bases at J, with 17 bases between the two ends. The CDR3 runs 15 residues. The germline V gene encodes CDR1 SNHLY and CDR2 FYNNEI. The CDR3 here is CASSGLGWGDQPQHF. The CDR3, as DNA: TGTGCCAGCAGCGGCCTAGGTTGGGGAGATCAGCCCCAGCATTTT.